The clone carrying this T cell receptor beta chain was counted only a few times. Per the original methods: Reference gene primer amplification gave estimated nucleated cell counts. Using immunoSEQ multiplex PCR, the repertoire was profiled, and TCRdb retains in-frame clones only, with some absent. V and J calls and clone size follow that table, whereas D and trimming were derived from the DNA. The data contain approximately 160,000 clones, approximately 83% of them seen just once; the ten biggest clones take up 2.9%. This entry is derived from a study of blood T cell repertoires in COVID-19. Study summary: The samples span acute and convalescent COVID-19 from the United States, Italy and Spain. PBMCs, B-cell-depleted T cells, or T cells were the source of the cDNA or gDNA that made up the material.

The CDR3 consists of 16 residues. Looked up from germline, CDR1 is MNHNY and CDR2 is SVGAGI (reference sequence). The germline V and J ends were trimmed by 4 bases and 3 bases, with 15 bases remaining between them. The chain carries TRBV6-6 and TRBJ1-4; D may be TRBD1 (6 bases). Sequenced sample: peripheral blood. This receptor was identified in a woman aged 60 to 75 with acute or convalescent COVID-19. The CDR3 protein is CASSFPGGRANEKLFF. DNA of the CDR3: TGTGCCAGCAGTTTCCCCGGGGGGCGCGCTAATGAAAAACTGTTTTTT.